Listed below are T cell receptor beta chains from one sample, sequenced in a study of response to subunit inactivated influenza vaccine. One entry per CDR3 protein, called by TCRdb with MiXCR from the RT-PCR reads. Of about 540,000 distinct CDR3 sequences listed, approximately 20% were seen once; the top ten hold around 2.8%. Another study also made use of these data, one on T cells expressing NK-cell markers.

The source was CD4+ T cells sorted from PBMCs, collected 11 to 12 days after vaccination. All receptors derive from a man aged 45-60 years who received an inactivated influenza vaccine. The CDR3 runs from the conserved cysteine through the conserved F or W. D genes are given only for firm matches. The listing skips clone size in some rows; elsewhere it reads once, few, many or a size class.

V	size	J	D	CDR3	DNA
TRBV7-9	.	TRBJ2-7	.	CASSPAGEQYF	TGTGCCAGCAGCCCCGCCGGCGAGCAGTACTTC
TRBV29-1	.	TRBJ2-1	TRBD2	CSVDVAGGHEQFF	TGCAGCGTTGACGTAGCGGGAGGCCACGAGCAGTTCTTC
TRBV7-9	few	TRBJ1-2	.	CASSFGWQGYTF	TGTGCCAGCAGCTTTGGATGGCAGGGCTACACCTTC
TRBV10-2	few	TRBJ2-5	.	CASSEGGGGETQYF	TGCGCCAGCAGTGAAGGTGGCGGGGGCGAGACCCAGTACTTC
TRBV29-1	few	TRBJ2-2	.	CSVGEGGTGELFF	TGCAGCGTTGGAGAGGGGGGGACCGGGGAGCTGTTTTTT
TRBV6-1	few	TRBJ2-6	TRBD1	CASTTTGGSGANVLTF	TGTGCCAGCACTACGACAGGGGGCTCTGGGGCCAACGTCCTGACTTTC
TRBV6-2/TRBV6-3	few	TRBJ2-7	TRBD1	CATQRDSYEQYF	TGTGCCACCCAAAGGGACAGCTACGAGCAGTACTTC
TRBV11-2	few	TRBJ2-3	TRBD2	CASSYREREAVGTDTQYF	TGTGCCAGCAGCTACCGGGAGCGGGAGGCCGTAGGCACAGATACGCAGTATTTT
TRBV6-1	few	TRBJ2-1	.	CASSEAGGASNNEQFF	TGTGCCAGCAGTGAAGCAGGCGGGGCGAGCAACAATGAGCAGTTCTTC
TRBV7-9	.	TRBJ2-5	.	CASSPPGYGQETQYF	TGTGCCAGCAGCCCCCCCGGCTATGGGCAAGAGACCCAGTACTTC
TRBV4-3	few	TRBJ2-1	TRBD2	CASSPQTSGLPNEQFF	TGCGCCAGCAGCCCGCAAACTAGCGGACTACCCAATGAGCAGTTCTTC
TRBV20-1	few	TRBJ2-7	.	CSASPGAGHTYEQYF	TGCAGTGCTAGTCCGGGCGCAGGGCACACCTACGAGCAGTACTTC
TRBV5-1	.	TRBJ2-7	.	CASSYDRFFSYEQYF	TGCGCCAGCAGCTATGACAGGTTTTTCTCCTACGAGCAGTACTTC
TRBV6-2/TRBV6-3	few	TRBJ2-1	TRBD2	CASKGTSGSHEQFF	TGTGCCAGCAAGGGTACTAGCGGGAGCCATGAGCAGTTCTTC
TRBV29-1	few	TRBJ2-5	.	CSVGDGETQYF	TGCAGCGTTGGGGACGGTGAGACCCAGTACTTC
TRBV5-1	.	TRBJ2-5	TRBD2	CASSLAGEGQTQYF	TGCGCCAGCAGCTTGGCCGGGGAGGGTCAGACCCAGTACTTC
TRBV28	.	TRBJ2-2	TRBD2	CASTAGVADTGELFF	TGTGCCAGCACCGCGGGGGTAGCGGACACCGGGGAGCTGTTTTTT
TRBV20-1	.	TRBJ1-6	.	CSARGAFDSPLHF	TGCAGTGCTAGAGGGGCCTTTGATTCACCCCTCCACTTT